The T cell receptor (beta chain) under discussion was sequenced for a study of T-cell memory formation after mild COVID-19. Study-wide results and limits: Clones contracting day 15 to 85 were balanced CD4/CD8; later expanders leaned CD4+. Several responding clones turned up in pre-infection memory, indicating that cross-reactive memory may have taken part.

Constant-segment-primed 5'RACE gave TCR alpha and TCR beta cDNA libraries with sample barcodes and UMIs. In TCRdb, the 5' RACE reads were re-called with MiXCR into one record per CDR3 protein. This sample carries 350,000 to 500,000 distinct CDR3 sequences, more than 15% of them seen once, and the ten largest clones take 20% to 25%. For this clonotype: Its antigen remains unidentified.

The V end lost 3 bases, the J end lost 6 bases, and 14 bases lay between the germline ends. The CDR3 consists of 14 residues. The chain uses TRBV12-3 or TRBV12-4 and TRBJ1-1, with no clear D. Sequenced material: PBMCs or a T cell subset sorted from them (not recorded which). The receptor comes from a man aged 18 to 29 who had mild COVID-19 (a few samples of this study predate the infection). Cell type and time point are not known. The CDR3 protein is CASSFSLHQSEAFF. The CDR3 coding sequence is TGTGCCAGCAGTTTTTCCCTCCATCAGTCTGAAGCTTTCTTT.